This T cell receptor (beta chain) is from a study of blood T cell repertoires in COVID-19. Looking at the study overall: T cells, B-cell-depleted T cells, or PBMCs supplied cDNA or gDNA.

Trimming stripped 8 bases from V and 5 bases from J, with 22 bases between. Germline CDR1 reads WSHSY; CDR2 reads SAAADI. This CDR3 spans 15 amino acids. In the source study's methods: How many nucleated cells were present was estimated from reference gene primer amplification. TCRdb's table, derived via immunoSEQ multiplex PCR, lists solely in-frame clones and lacks some. The V and J calls and clone size were taken over from that table, and D and trimming were inferred from the DNA. This table holds approximately 110,000 clones, around 84% found once. The chain couples TRBV10-2 to TRBJ2-7; D unresolved. This receptor was identified in a human donor in a cohort sampled during active COVID-19. Input material: peripheral blood. The CDR3 nucleotides read TGCGCCAGCCTCATGACTCTCCGAAGCGTGGACGAGCAGTACTTC. Encoded protein: CASLMTLRSVDEQYF.